This TCR beta chain is from a study of blood T cell repertoires in COVID-19. Study-wide background: From the United States, Italy and Spain came samples of acute and convalescent COVID-19.

Profiling relied on immunoSEQ multiplex PCR, and the TCRdb table lists in-frame clones only, not all of them. The sample has around 330,000 clones, roughly nine tenths seen once. The germline V gene has CDR1 KGHSH and CDR2 LQKENI. The CDR3 runs to 14 residues. Trimming removed 7 bases from V and 5 bases from J; junction bases left unmatched: 5. The sequenced sample consisted of PBMCs or T cells enriched from blood (not recorded which). This clonotype was obtained from a man aged 55 to 69 who had recovered from COVID-19. The gene calls are TRBV18 and TRBJ1-6; 7 bases align to TRBD1. In DNA form, the CDR3 reads TGTGCCAGCTGGGCCGGGACAGATAATTCACCCCTCCACTTT. Translating gives CASWAGTDNSPLHF.